A selection of T cell receptor beta chains follows, all from one sample in a study of post-analysis software for immune sequencing data. In TCRdb, the PCR reads were re-called with MiXCR into one record per CDR3 protein. The sample holds over 150,000 distinct CDR3 sequences, about 36% seen once. Sequenced material: blood, taken after autologous hematopoietic stem cell transplantation. These receptors were obtained from a girl aged 10-17 years with multiple sclerosis. The CDR3 runs from the conserved cysteine through the conserved F or W. A D gene is named only where the DNA matches it firmly. The listing skips clone size in some rows; elsewhere it reads once, few, many or a size class.

d_call j_call v_call clone_size cdr3_length cdr3_aa cdr3_nt
. TRBJ1-5 TRBV7-8 . 16 CASSSKSDMSNQPQHF TGTGCCAGCAGCTCGAAATCAGATATGAGCAATCAGCCCCAGCATTTT
TRBD2 TRBJ2-4 TRBV10-3 . 17 CAVSGTSGRAGQNIQYF TGTGCCGTCAGCGGGACTAGCGGGAGGGCCGGGCAAAACATTCAGTACTTC
TRBD2 TRBJ2-1 TRBV7-6 . 16 CASSLRSGTMDNEQFF TGTGCCAGCAGCTTAAGATCCGGGACTATGGACAATGAGCAGTTCTTC
. TRBJ2-1 TRBV2 . 14 CASGGTHPYNEQFF TGTGCCAGCGGCGGGACCCACCCCTACAATGAGCAGTTCTTC
TRBD1 TRBJ2-7 TRBV6-5 many 14 CASSTDRDAYEQYF TGTGCCAGCAGTACCGACAGGGACGCCTACGAGCAGTACTTC
. TRBJ2-3 TRBV5-1 few 14 CASSWGLAEDTQYF TGCGCCAGCAGCTGGGGGCTAGCGGAAGATACGCAGTATTTT
TRBD2 TRBJ2-1 TRBV4-1 . 18 CASSQESWGGFPHNEQFF TGCGCCAGCAGCCAAGAGTCGTGGGGGGGTTTTCCACACAATGAGCAGTTCTTC
. TRBJ2-1 TRBV7-2 . 14 CASNPSRSYNEQFF TGTGCCAGCAACCCTAGCCGCTCCTACAATGAGCAGTTCTTC
TRBD1 TRBJ1-1 TRBV20-1 . 15 CSARAYGTGKPEAFF TGCAGTGCTAGAGCATATGGGACAGGGAAGCCTGAAGCTTTCTTT
. TRBJ2-1 TRBV29-1 few 15 CSLLGQGLRANEQFF TGCAGCCTTCTGGGCCAGGGTTTGAGGGCCAATGAGCAGTTCTTC
TRBD1 TRBJ1-1 TRBV11-1 . 15 CASSLPTGGDTEAFF TGTGCCAGCAGCTTACCGACAGGGGGAGACACTGAAGCTTTCTTT
TRBD1 TRBJ2-7 TRBV12-3/TRBV12-4 . 15 CASSLRGTGHHEQYF TGTGCCAGCAGTTTACGAGGGACAGGGCACCACGAGCAGTACTTC
TRBD1 TRBJ1-2 TRBV5-1 . 16 CASSMETGGGVSGYTF TGCGCCAGCAGCATGGAAACAGGGGGCGGCGTCAGTGGCTACACCTTC
TRBD1 TRBJ2-3 TRBV29-1 . 14 CSVGQGARSDTQYF TGCAGCGTTGGACAGGGGGCTAGATCAGATACGCAGTATTTT
. TRBJ2-7 TRBV29-1 few 14 CSVEVPGLPYEQYF TGCAGCGTTGAAGTTCCCGGGCTCCCCTACGAGCAGTACTTC
. TRBJ2-5 TRBV7-2 . 15 CASSREQGTSETQYF TGTGCCAGCAGCCGCGAGCAGGGGACGTCAGAGACCCAGTACTTC
. TRBJ2-3 TRBV29-1 . 15 CSVEGPGPQSDTQYF TGCAGCGTTGAGGGGCCGGGACCTCAGTCGGATACGCAGTATTTT
TRBD2 TRBJ2-1 TRBV9 . 16 CASSVASGVSYNEQFF TGTGCCAGCAGCGTGGCTAGCGGAGTCTCCTACAATGAGCAGTTCTTC
TRBD2 TRBJ2-3 TRBV7-3 few 15 CASSSSGSRTDTQYF TGTGCCAGCAGCTCTAGCGGGAGTCGCACAGATACGCAGTATTTT
. TRBJ1-4 TRBV7-2 . 14 CASSSNPWTEKLFF TGTGCCAGCAGCTCTAACCCGTGGACCGAAAAACTGTTTTTT
. TRBJ1-5 TRBV12-3/TRBV12-4 few 15 CASSLRQVSNQPQHF TGTGCCAGCAGTTTAAGACAGGTTAGCAATCAGCCCCAGCATTTT
. TRBJ2-1 TRBV20-1 few 13 CSARDWGDNEQFF TGCAGTGCTAGAGATTGGGGAGACAATGAGCAGTTCTTC
TRBD2 TRBJ2-7 TRBV5-1 . 14 CASSTTGGKYEQYF TGCGCCAGCAGCACGACGGGGGGAAAGTACGAGCAGTACTTC
. TRBJ2-7 TRBV20-1 . 15 CSAEDPGPTSGEQYF TGCAGTGCGGAAGACCCCGGCCCGACCTCGGGAGAGCAGTACTTC
TRBD1 TRBJ1-1 TRBV12-3/TRBV12-4 . 15 CASSPDTGEDTEAFF TGTGCCAGCAGTCCCGATACAGGGGAGGACACTGAAGCTTTCTTT
. TRBJ2-1 TRBV5-6 . 13 CASSLAGAAEQFF TGTGCCAGCAGCTTGGCCGGGGCGGCCGAGCAGTTCTTC
TRBD1 TRBJ2-1 TRBV4-1 few 16 CASSQDDRGYYNEQFF TGCGCCAGCAGCCAGGATGACAGGGGTTACTACAATGAGCAGTTCTTC
TRBD1 TRBJ1-5 TRBV20-1 many 12 CSAGQGNQPQHF TGCAGTGCGGGACAGGGTAATCAGCCCCAGCATTTT
. TRBJ2-7 TRBV29-1 . 13 CSVERGASDEQYF TGCAGCGTTGAAAGGGGGGCGAGTGACGAGCAGTACTTC
. TRBJ2-6 TRBV27 many 19 CASSLRGPGRSSGANVLTF TGTGCCAGCAGTTTAAGGGGACCCGGACGGAGCTCTGGGGCCAACGTCCTGACTTTC
. TRBJ2-3 TRBV7-3 few 13 CASSSQGPDTQYF TGTGCCAGCAGCTCCCAGGGCCCAGATACGCAGTATTTT
. TRBJ2-1 TRBV7-9 . 12 CASSSDGNEQFF TGTGCCAGCAGCTCGGACGGCAATGAGCAGTTCTTC
. TRBJ2-1 TRBV27 many 15 CASSLSAGVMDEQFF TGTGCCAGCAGTTTATCAGCAGGGGTGATGGATGAGCAGTTCTTC
TRBD2 TRBJ2-7 TRBV7-2 . 17 CASSLARTSGYYNEQYF TGTGCCAGCAGCTTAGCCCGGACTAGCGGGTACTACAATGAGCAGTACTTC
TRBD1 TRBJ2-3 TRBV29-1 many 16 CSVSDLGTASTDTQYF TGCAGCGTCTCGGACCTAGGGACAGCTAGCACAGATACGCAGTATTTT
TRBD2 TRBJ2-7 TRBV7-6 . 16 CASSLAGVREGDEQYF TGTGCCAGCAGCTTAGCGGGTGTACGGGAGGGGGACGAGCAGTACTTC